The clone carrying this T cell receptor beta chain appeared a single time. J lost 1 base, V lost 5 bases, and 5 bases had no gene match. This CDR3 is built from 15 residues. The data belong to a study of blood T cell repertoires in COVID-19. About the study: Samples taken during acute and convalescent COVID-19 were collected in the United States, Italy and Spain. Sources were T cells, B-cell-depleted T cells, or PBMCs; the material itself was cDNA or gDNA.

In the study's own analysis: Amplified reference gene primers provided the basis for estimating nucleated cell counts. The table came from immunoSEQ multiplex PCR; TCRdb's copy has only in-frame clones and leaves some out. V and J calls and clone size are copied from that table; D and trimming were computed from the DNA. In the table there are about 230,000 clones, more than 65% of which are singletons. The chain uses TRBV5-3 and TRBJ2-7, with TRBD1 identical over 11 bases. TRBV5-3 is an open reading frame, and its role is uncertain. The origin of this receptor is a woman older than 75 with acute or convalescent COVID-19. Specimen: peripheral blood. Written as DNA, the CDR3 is TGTGCCAGAAGACCTGGGACAGGGGGGTCCTACGAGCAGTACTTC. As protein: CARRPGTGGSYEQYF.